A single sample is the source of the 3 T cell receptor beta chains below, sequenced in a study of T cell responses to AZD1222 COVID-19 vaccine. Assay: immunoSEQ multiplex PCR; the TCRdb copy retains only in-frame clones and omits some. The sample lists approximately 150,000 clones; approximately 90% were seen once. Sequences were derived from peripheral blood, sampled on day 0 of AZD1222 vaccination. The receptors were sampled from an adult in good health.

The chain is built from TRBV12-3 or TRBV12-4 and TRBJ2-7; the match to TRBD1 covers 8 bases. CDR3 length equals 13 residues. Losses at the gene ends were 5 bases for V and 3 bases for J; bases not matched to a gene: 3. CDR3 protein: CASSGQGIYEQYF. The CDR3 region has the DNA TGTGCCAGCAGTGGACAGGGAATCTACGAGCAGTACTTC.

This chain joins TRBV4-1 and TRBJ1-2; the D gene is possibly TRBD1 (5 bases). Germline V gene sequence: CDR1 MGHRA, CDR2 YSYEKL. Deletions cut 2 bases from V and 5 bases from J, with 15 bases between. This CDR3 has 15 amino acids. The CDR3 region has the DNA TGCGCCAGCAGCCAACCAGGGAGTAAGAGGTATGGCTACACCTTC. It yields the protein CASSQPGSKRYGYTF.

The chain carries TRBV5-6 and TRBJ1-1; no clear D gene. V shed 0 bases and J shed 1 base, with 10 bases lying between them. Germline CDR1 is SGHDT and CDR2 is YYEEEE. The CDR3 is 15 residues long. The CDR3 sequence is CASSLAAGPNTEAFF. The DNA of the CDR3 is TGTGCCAGCAGCTTGGCGGCAGGTCCGAACACTGAAGCTTTCTTT.